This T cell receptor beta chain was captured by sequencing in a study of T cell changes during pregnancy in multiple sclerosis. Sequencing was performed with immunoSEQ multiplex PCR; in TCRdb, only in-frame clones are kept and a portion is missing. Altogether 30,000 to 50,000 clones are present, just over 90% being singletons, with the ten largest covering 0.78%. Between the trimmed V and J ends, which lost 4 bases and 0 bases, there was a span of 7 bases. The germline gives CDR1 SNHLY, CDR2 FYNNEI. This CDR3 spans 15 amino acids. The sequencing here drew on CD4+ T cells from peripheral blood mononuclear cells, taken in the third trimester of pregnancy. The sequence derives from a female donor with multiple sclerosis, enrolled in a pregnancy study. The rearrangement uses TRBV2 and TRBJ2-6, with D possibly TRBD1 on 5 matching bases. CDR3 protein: CASSGTSSGANVLTF. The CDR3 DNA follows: TGTGCCAGCAGTGGGACAAGCTCTGGGGCCAACGTCCTGACTTTC.